The rows below give T cell receptor beta chains drawn from one sample of a study of radiotherapy plus CTLA-4 blockade in lung cancer. The protocol was immunoSEQ multiplex PCR, while the TCRdb copy is restricted to in-frame clones and leaves out a portion. This sample has around 45,000 clones; approximately 91% occur once, and the top ten carry 6% to 8.5%. The sample consisted of peripheral blood, taken from a patient treated with radiotherapy plus ipilimumab. The receptors here all came from a human donor with non-small cell lung cancer whose response to radiotherapy plus ipilimumab could not be evaluated. CDR3s leave out the opening cysteine and the closing phenylalanine or tryptophan.

V gene: TRBV25-1
J gene: TRBJ2-5
CDR3 protein: ASSVSGSQETQY

V gene: TRBV27
J gene: TRBJ1-5
CDR3 protein: ASSLTGERNQPQH

V gene: TRBV2
J gene: TRBJ1-2
CDR3 protein: ASTLTRDRGLFGYT

V gene: TRBV7-2
J gene: TRBJ2-1
CDR3 protein: ASSLAATSGARNEQF

V gene: TRBV10-1
J gene: TRBJ2-5
CDR3 protein: ASSEGTSVGTQY

V gene: TRBV9
J gene: TRBJ2-7
CDR3 protein: ASSVAPAVGTGKDEQY

V gene: TRBV19
J gene: TRBJ1-5
CDR3 protein: ASSPRVGGDQPQH

V gene: TRBV28
J gene: TRBJ2-2
CDR3 protein: ASRSPGLAGTNTGELF

V gene: TRBV4-1
J gene: TRBJ2-3
CDR3 protein: ASSQDGTGSDTQY

V gene: TRBV10-3
J gene: TRBJ2-7
CDR3 protein: AISDSIGAYEQY

V gene: TRBV28
J gene: TRBJ2-7
CDR3 protein: ASSPSGTGSSYEQY

V gene: TRBV10-3
J gene: TRBJ2-5
CDR3 protein: AISESTGTLYQETQY

V gene: TRBV28
J gene: TRBJ1-5
CDR3 protein: AGSLGTDSPRGPQH

V gene: TRBV19
J gene: TRBJ1-4
CDR3 protein: ASSGGDRFNEKLF

V gene: TRBV7-2
J gene: TRBJ2-7
CDR3 protein: ASSRNYEQY

V gene: TRBV4-1
J gene: NA
CDR3 protein: ASSQAVDNPYEQY

V gene: TRBV28
J gene: TRBJ2-5
CDR3 protein: ASSLTGLATRETQY

V gene: TRBV29-1
J gene: TRBJ1-3
CDR3 protein: SVVEQAVSGNTIY

V gene: TRBV9
J gene: TRBJ2-5
CDR3 protein: ASSDSSTGGDAKTQY

V gene: TRBV19
J gene: TRBJ1-5
CDR3 protein: ASSSTGGGHQPQH

V gene: TRBV7-9
J gene: TRBJ1-4
CDR3 protein: ASSPFTPRGEKLF

V gene: TRBV7-9
J gene: TRBJ2-7
CDR3 protein: ASSLSGAGEQY

V gene: TRBV2
J gene: TRBJ1-1
CDR3 protein: ASNKGQLNTEAF

V gene: TRBV28
J gene: TRBJ2-1
CDR3 protein: ASSSSGRGNEQF

V gene: TRBV6-1
J gene: TRBJ1-1
CDR3 protein: ASSIGGDRTEAF

V gene: TRBV4-1
J gene: TRBJ1-2
CDR3 protein: ASHSTGTGKGYT

V gene: TRBV5-6
J gene: TRBJ1-1
CDR3 protein: ASSSGGLRTEAF

V gene: TRBV9
J gene: TRBJ1-1
CDR3 protein: ASSRTRGEGSGNTEAF

V gene: TRBV19
J gene: TRBJ1-2
CDR3 protein: ASSIGRGASLYGYT

V gene: TRBV6-1
J gene: TRBJ2-3
CDR3 protein: ASSVMADTQY

V gene: TRBV19
J gene: TRBJ2-3
CDR3 protein: ASTGASTDTQY

V gene: TRBV7-8
J gene: TRBJ2-2
CDR3 protein: ASSLGGSGNTGELF

V gene: TRBV7-6
J gene: TRBJ2-5
CDR3 protein: ASSRYFRQLLQETQY

V gene: TRBV20-1
J gene: TRBJ1-2
CDR3 protein: SATQGSGYT

V gene: TRBV7-9
J gene: TRBJ2-2
CDR3 protein: ASSLSRVANTGELF

V gene: TRBV15
J gene: TRBJ2-5
CDR3 protein: ATSRRLAGGPGETQY

V gene: TRBV19
J gene: TRBJ1-5
CDR3 protein: ASSGQGDQPQH

V gene: TRBV5-4
J gene: TRBJ2-5
CDR3 protein: ASSLTAVQETQY

V gene: TRBV5-1
J gene: TRBJ2-1
CDR3 protein: ASSLEAGGPTQF

V gene: TRBV6-5
J gene: TRBJ2-1
CDR3 protein: ASSYPQAGGHNEQF

V gene: TRBV7-9
J gene: TRBJ2-3
CDR3 protein: ASSLDRSTDTQY

V gene: TRBV19
J gene: TRBJ2-3
CDR3 protein: ASRAQAGRSTDTQY

V gene: TRBV6-1
J gene: TRBJ2-3
CDR3 protein: ASSPATGTDTQY

V gene: TRBV28
J gene: TRBJ1-1
CDR3 protein: ASSPDMNTEAF

V gene: TRBV4-3
J gene: TRBJ2-7
CDR3 protein: ASSQDRGGSSYEQY

V gene: TRBV5-4
J gene: TRBJ2-5
CDR3 protein: ASSLEASGPQETQY

V gene: TRBV19
J gene: TRBJ2-5
CDR3 protein: ASSTGTSGGAWETQY

V gene: TRBV19
J gene: TRBJ2-3
CDR3 protein: ASTSRGYAADTQY

V gene: TRBV10-1
J gene: TRBJ2-3
CDR3 protein: ASSEGAAGTDTQY

V gene: TRBV10-1
J gene: TRBJ1-5
CDR3 protein: ASSEGREPQH

V gene: TRBV18
J gene: TRBJ1-2
CDR3 protein: ASSPKTENYGYT

V gene: TRBV4-3
J gene: TRBJ1-1
CDR3 protein: ASSQDGINTEAF

V gene: TRBV4-1
J gene: TRBJ1-6
CDR3 protein: ASSQKLRPGTESSPLH

V gene: TRBV11-2
J gene: TRBJ2-7
CDR3 protein: ASSFTGTGGYEQY

V gene: TRBV19
J gene: TRBJ2-1
CDR3 protein: ASSIPSSYNEQF

V gene: TRBV5-5
J gene: TRBJ1-5
CDR3 protein: ASSLVSNSNQPQH

V gene: TRBV1
J gene: TRBJ2-3
CDR3 protein: TSSQERTDTQY